The rows below give T cell receptor beta chains drawn from one sample of a study of CD8+ T cells in alopecia areata. The repertoire was sequenced with immunoSEQ multiplex PCR; TCRdb's copy has only in-frame clones and lacks some. The table includes more than 200,000 clones, around two fifths detected once. The sample consisted of CD4+ T cells sorted from blood, taken at approximately week 36, from a patient treated with tofacitinib. The receptors were sampled from a human donor with alopecia areata. Each CDR3 is given with its conserved first and last residue. A D gene is named only where the DNA matches it firmly. Clone size appears in some rows only: once, few, many, or a class for an expanded clone.

V,D,size,J,DNA,CDR3
TRBV30,TRBD1,few,TRBJ1-2,TGTGCCTGGAGTGTGGGGACAGACTATGGCTACACCTTC,CAWSVGTDYGYTF
TRBV27,-,-,TRBJ2-3,TGTGCCAGCAGTTCCCCCGCAGATACGCAGTATTTT,CASSSPADTQYF
TRBV6-5,TRBD2,-,TRBJ2-1,TGTGCCTCTAAACGGGGGGGAATCAATGAGCAGTTCTTC,CASKRGGINEQFF
TRBV11-1,-,-,TRBJ2-2,TGTGCCAGCAGCCGGTTGAAGGACAGCTCGGTCGGGGAGCTGTTTTTT,CASSRLKDSSVGELFF
TRBV29-1,-,-,TRBJ1-1,TGCAGCGGTAGGGCGACTCCGAACACTGAAGCTTTCTTT,CSGRATPNTEAFF
TRBV5-4,TRBD1,-,TRBJ2-6,TGTGCCAGCAGCTCCGGGACAGGGCTCGGGGCCAACGTCCTGACTTTC,CASSSGTGLGANVLTF
TRBV30,-,-,TRBJ2-5,TGTGCCTGGACCACAGTGGAGACCCAGTACTTC,CAWTTVETQYF
TRBV11-2,-,-,TRBJ1-1,TGTGCCAGCAGCTTAATCACTGAAGCTTTCTTT,CASSLITEAFF
TRBV30,-,-,TRBJ2-2,TGTGCCTGGAGCTACAGGGTCACCGGGGAGCTGTTTTTT,CAWSYRVTGELFF
TRBV7-2,TRBD2,-,TRBJ2-7,TGTGCCAGCAGCGCTGGGGGACTAGCAGGTTACGAGCAGTACTTC,CASSAGGLAGYEQYF
TRBV7-2,-,-,TRBJ2-5,TGTGCCAGCAGCTTCAGGGATCAAGAGACCCAGTACTTC,CASSFRDQETQYF
TRBV29-1,-,few,TRBJ2-5,TGCAGCGTTGCGGGAGTCTCGGGCGGGGAGACCCAGTACTTC,CSVAGVSGGETQYF
TRBV18,-,-,TRBJ2-2,TGTGCCAGCTCACCATTTTCAAAGGAAACCGGGGAGCTGTTTTTT,CASSPFSKETGELFF
TRBV5-1,TRBD1,-,TRBJ2-1,TGCGCCAGCAGCTTAGCTAGGACAGGGCGCGACGACAATGAGCAGTTCTTC,CASSLARTGRDDNEQFF